This T cell receptor beta chain was identified during a study of T cell repertoires in cytomegalovirus infection. About the research overall: CMV infection together with matching HLA type was indicated by public TCR beta signatures.

Between the trimmed V and J ends, which lost 2 bases and 3 bases, there was a span of 10 bases. CDR3 size: 14 residues. Germline CDR1 reads SNHLY; CDR2 reads FYNNEI. Only a few counts were recorded for this clonotype. Its antigen is currently unknown. From the reads, TCRdb called clonotypes with MiXCR, one entry per CDR3 protein. The data hold fewer than 350,000 distinct CDR3 sequences, with about a sixth observed a single time. Notes on the study in general: Totalled public TCR beta family frequency picked out people who carried CMV plus the relevant HLA.

The TCR originated in a human donor in good health (CMV status not recorded). Some clones in this sample may be carry-over from other donors' samples. The genes are TRBV2 and TRBJ2-5; D ambiguous. The sample comprised PBMCs. The CDR3 sequence: CASSELVVEETQYF. CDR3 in DNA: TGTGCCAGCAGTGAACTAGTAGTGGAAGAGACCCAGTACTTC.